This T cell receptor beta chain was profiled in a study of blood T cell repertoires in COVID-19. Study context: Nucleic acid was either cDNA or gDNA, and it came from T cells, B-cell-depleted T cells, or PBMCs.

The CDR3 has 13 amino acids. The germline V gene has CDR1 SGHTA and CDR2 FQGNSA. Between the trimmed V and J ends, which lost 1 base and 2 bases, there was a span of 4 bases. Using immunoSEQ multiplex PCR, the repertoire was profiled, and TCRdb retains in-frame clones only, with some absent. The table lists approximately 290,000 clones, about 85% of them singletons. The chain employs TRBV7-2 and TRBJ2-3; D remains unclear. This clonotype was obtained from a man younger than 35 with active or convalescent COVID-19. Sequenced material: peripheral blood. The CDR3 sequence: CASSLDITDTQYF. The CDR3 DNA reads TGTGCCAGCAGCTTAGATATCACAGATACGCAGTATTTT.